This TCR beta chain is drawn from a study of blood T cell repertoires in COVID-19 (dated by TCRdb to 2020 to 2021). Study-level background: The collaborator samples originated in the United States, Italy and Spain and spanned the acute and convalescent phases of COVID-19. The material from the prospective study consisted of cDNA or gDNA derived from T cells, B-cell-depleted T cells, or PBMCs. Where HLA class I and class II types were available, the types were taken from metadata supplied by the sample provider, not from assay-based typing. Sample metadata almost always included a de-identified subject ID, COVID-19 status, age in years and sex. Subjects who had been exposed to COVID-19, were actively infected with it, or had recovered from it provided the deeply sampled blood TCRbeta repertoires that made up the dataset. The samples were drawn from two sources: the first 160 participants of the ongoing ImmuneRACE study, and 950 to 1,500 subjects contributed by 6 global collaborators. The repertoires were released in a freely available public database meant as a resource for research on the immune response to SARS-CoV-2. Broad study findings and their caveats: The quantity of clinical and demographic metadata differed by source and by participant and was supplied without curation.

TCRbeta CDR3 regions were amplified from genomic DNA using the immunoSEQ Assay, a bias-controlled multiplex PCR. The study's processing was this. The number of nucleated cells in each sample was estimated by amplification of reference gene primers within the assay. Sequence reads were collapsed and filtered to measure the absolute abundance of every unique TCRbeta CDR3 rearrangement. For each sample, productive Simpson clonality was calculated by taking the square root of Simpson's diversity index across productive rearrangements. TCRdb retrieved this table from immuneACCESS and kept in-frame rearrangements only. Not all clones are present; in checked studies, unresolved V genes account for under half, and no reason is known for the remainder. V, J and clone size are taken as reported in that table, and D and trimming were inferred from the DNA itself. Here the sample has some 150,000 clones; almost 90% occur a single time. The top ten clones comprise 1.5% of the sample.

The collaborating institutions used their own protocols to collect whole blood in K2EDTA tubes. Collaborator samples were shipped for TCRbeta analysis as frozen whole blood, isolated PBMCs, or DNA extracted from either sample type. As concerns this clone: Its antigen remains unidentified. Base qualities are not provided; no much larger clone lies one nucleotide away.

The receptor's source is a woman aged 55-75 years with acute or convalescent COVID-19. Sequencing used peripheral blood.

The CDR3 region has the sequence CATSDPGTSGALGTDTQYF. The sequence in DNA is TGTGCCACCAGTGACCCCGGGACTAGCGGGGCCCTCGGCACAGATACGCAGTATTTT. Recombination joined TRBV24-1 with TRBJ2-3, with 13 middle bases fitting TRBD2. The germline V gene provides CDR1 KGHDR and CDR2 SFDVKD. Unmatched junction bases come to 10, with V trimmed by 4 bases and J by 1 base. The CDR3 holds 19 amino acids from the cysteine to the phenylalanine. Of the read, only the CDR3 DNA is kept; its 57 bases are in frame from base 1.